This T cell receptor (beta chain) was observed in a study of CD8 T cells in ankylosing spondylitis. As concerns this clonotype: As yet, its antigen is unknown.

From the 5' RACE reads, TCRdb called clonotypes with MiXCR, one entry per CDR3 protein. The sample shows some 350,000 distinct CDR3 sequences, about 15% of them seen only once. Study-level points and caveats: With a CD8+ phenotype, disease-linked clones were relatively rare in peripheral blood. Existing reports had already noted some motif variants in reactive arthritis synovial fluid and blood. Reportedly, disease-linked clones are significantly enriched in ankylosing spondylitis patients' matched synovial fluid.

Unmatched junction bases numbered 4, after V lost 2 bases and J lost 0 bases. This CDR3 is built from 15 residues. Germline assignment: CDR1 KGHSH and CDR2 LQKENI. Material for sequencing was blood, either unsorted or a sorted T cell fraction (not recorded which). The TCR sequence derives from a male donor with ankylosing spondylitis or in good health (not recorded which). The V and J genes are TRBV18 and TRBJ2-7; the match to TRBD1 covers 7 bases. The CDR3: CASSPYGTDSYEQYF. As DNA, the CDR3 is TGTGCCAGCTCACCATATGGGACAGACTCCTACGAGCAGTACTTC.